The clone carrying this T cell receptor beta chain was seen ten or more times. Its antigen is as yet unknown. Relative to the germline gene, one junction end is altered; a read error may explain this. Every donor was a healthy Caucasian. This CDR3 comprises 13 residues. TCRdb itself ran the 5' RACE reads through MiXCR, one entry per CDR3 protein. The table has approximately 680,000 distinct CDR3 sequences, about 7.6% seen once. The sample is drawn from a study of identical twins. General observations from the study: The study found weaker excess twin sharing in beta out-of-frame sequences.

These records were also assigned to another study, of yellow fever vaccine responses in identical twins.

The sequenced sample consisted of PBMCs. This receptor was identified in a woman younger than 35 in good health. The rearrangement joins TRBV12-3 or TRBV12-4 to TRBJ1-2; D is unresolved. The CDR3 here is CASSLGQTYGYTF. As DNA, the CDR3 is TGCGCCAGCAGCTTAGGGCAGACCTATGGCTACACCTTC.